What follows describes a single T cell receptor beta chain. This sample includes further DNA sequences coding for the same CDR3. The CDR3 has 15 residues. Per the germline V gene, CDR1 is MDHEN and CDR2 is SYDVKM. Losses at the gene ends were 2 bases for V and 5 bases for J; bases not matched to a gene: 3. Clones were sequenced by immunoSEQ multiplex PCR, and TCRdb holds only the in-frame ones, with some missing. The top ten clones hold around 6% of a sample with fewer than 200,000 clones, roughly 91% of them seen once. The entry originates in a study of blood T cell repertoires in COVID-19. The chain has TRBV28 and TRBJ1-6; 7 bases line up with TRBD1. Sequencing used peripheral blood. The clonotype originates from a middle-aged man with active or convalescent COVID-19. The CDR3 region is CASSLVDRDNSPLHF. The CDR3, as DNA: TGTGCCAGCAGTTTAGTAGACAGGGATAATTCACCCCTCCACTTT.